This T cell receptor beta chain was retrieved from a study of T cells in Graves' hyperthyroidism and ophthalmopathy. With respect to this clonotype: Its antigen is not identified. One junction end disagrees with the germline gene, perhaps due to a read error.

Germline V gene lookup returns CDR1 SGHKS and CDR2 YYEKEE (reference sequence). The CDR3 runs to 16 residues. The CDR3 regions of TCR beta were amplified from RNA transcripts. An initial round of RT-PCR targeting the TCR CDR3 relied on the HTBI primer set. MiXCR, applied by TCRdb to the multiplex PCR reads, yields one record per CDR3 protein. The table lists around 490,000 distinct CDR3 sequences, just under 20% of them singletons, with over 45% in the top ten. The diagnostic basis comprised clinical symptoms, serum thyroxine and TRAb, thyroid ultrasound and orbital computed tomography. Study-level points and caveats: The blood repertoire included most of the expanded thyroid clonotypes above 0.001.

The sequence derives from a man aged 35-49 years with Graves' ophthalmopathy. Sequenced material: blood. The V gene is TRBV5-5, the J gene TRBJ2-2; possible D gene TRBD2, 6 bases. The CDR3 DNA reads as TGTGCCAGCAGCTCGCGGGCGGGGTTTGGCACCGGGGAGCCGTTTTTT. This sequence encodes CASSSRAGFGTGEPFF.